Below, 13 T cell receptor beta chains from the same sample are listed, as sequenced in a study of T cells in Graves' hyperthyroidism and ophthalmopathy. The CDR3 regions of TCR beta were amplified from RNA transcripts. RT-PCR in the first round (using the HTBI primer set) targeted the TCR CDR3. Via MiXCR, TCRdb re-called the multiplex PCR reads, giving one row per CDR3 protein. The table has approximately 530,000 distinct CDR3 sequences, 15% to 20% seen once. The sequenced sample was blood. Receptors were obtained from a man in his forties with Graves' ophthalmopathy.

This clonotype showed up just a few times. The J gene is TRBJ2-2, the V gene TRBV4-2; possible D gene TRBD2, 5 bases. Between the trimmed V and J ends, which lost 0 bases and 7 bases, there was a span of 12 bases. The CDR3 runs 15 residues. Germline loops: CDR1 LGHNA, CDR2 YNFKEQ. CDR3 nucleotide sequence: TGTGCCAGCAGCCAAGATCCGGGGATCAGCGGGGAGCTGTTTTTT. Residues: CASSQDPGISGELFF.

The V call is TRBV6-1, the J call TRBJ1-3, with 10 bases matching TRBD1. Germline-derived CDR1 and CDR2 are MNHNS and SASEGT. This CDR3 contains 16 residues. V was clipped by 3 bases and J by 0 bases; unmatched bases: 2. DNA of the CDR3: TGTGCCAGCAGTGAGACAGGGGGCACCTCTGGAAACACCATATATTTT. Encoded protein: CASSETGGTSGNTIYF.

This clonotype was detected ten times or more. This chain links TRBV11-1 with TRBJ2-1; 7 bases match TRBD1. Germline V lookup: CDR1 SGHAT, CDR2 FQDESV (reference sequence). Unmatched junction bases numbered 7, after V lost 2 bases and J lost 0 bases. The CDR3 totals 17 residues. CDR3 DNA sequence: TGTGCCAGCAGCTTAAGGACAGGAGTACACTCCTACAATGAGCAGTTCTTC. It yields the protein CASSLRTGVHSYNEQFF.

This clonotype was observed a handful of times. This chain uses TRBV27 with TRBJ1-2; the match to TRBD1 covers 7 bases. The V and J ends lost 4 bases and 6 bases, in that order; junction bases with no gene match: 8. The germline V gene has CDR1 MNHEY and CDR2 SMNVEV (reference sequence). This CDR3 contains 14 residues. CDR3 nucleotide sequence: TGTGCCAGCAGTTGGAACAGGGGTAGTGATGGCTACACCTTC. Translating it yields CASSWNRGSDGYTF.

On this clonotype itself: Possible read error: a much larger clone is one base away. The chain joins TRBV6-2 or TRBV6-3 to TRBJ1-1; D uncertain. V was trimmed by 6 bases and J by 5 bases, leaving 13 bases between them. The CDR3 sequence is 13 residues long. Germline loops: CDR1 MNHEY, CDR2 SVGEGT. The CDR3 loop is CASRRTYGTEAFF. Written as DNA, the CDR3 is TGTGCCAGCAGAAGGACCTACGGGACTGAAGCTTTCTTT.

As concerns this clonotype: A read error may explain this, as a much larger clone is one base away. The chain links TRBV7-2 to TRBJ2-7; 7 bases map to TRBD2. CDR3 size: 13 residues. Germline CDR1 reads SGHTA; CDR2 reads FQGNSA. The CDR3 sequence: CVSRPDGGGVQYF. The DNA for the CDR3 is TGTGTCAGCAGACCAGACGGTGGGGGGGTGCAGTACTTC. The entire variable domain, with the rest obtained from reference TRBV7-2 and TRBJ2-7, is as follows: GAGVSQSPSNKVTEKGKDVELRCDPISGHTALYWYRQSLGQGLEFLIYFQGNSAPDKSGLPSDRFSAERTGGSVSTLTIQRTQQEDSAVYLCVSRPDGGGVQYFGPGTRLTVT.

This clonotype has at least ten counts. The chain links TRBV20-1 to TRBJ2-3, with 7 bases lining up with TRBD1. Germline V gives CDR1 DFQATT, CDR2 SNEGSKA (reference sequence). J gave up 8 bases and V 5 bases, and 10 bases lay outside the gene matches. The CDR3 contains 13 residues. Here the CDR3 reads CSAAMTGFGTQYF. CDR3 sequence (DNA): TGCAGTGCTGCTATGACAGGGTTTGGTACGCAGTATTTT.

Note on this clonotype: One base away lies a much larger clone, so this may be a sequencing read error. V and J are TRBV12-3 or TRBV12-4 and TRBJ1-2; D is ambiguous. The CDR3 consists of 13 residues. CDR3 loop: CAGSLSLLYGYTF. As DNA, the CDR3 is TGTGCCGGCAGTTTAAGTCTCCTCTATGGCTACACCTTC.

The table lists this clonotype with a few counts. The J gene is TRBJ1-6, the V gene TRBV19, with 10 bases identical to TRBD1. The J segment lost 2 bases and the V segment lost 3 bases, leaving 4 bases of the junction unmatched. Germline assignment: CDR1 LNHDA and CDR2 SQIVND (reference sequence). This CDR3 has 17 amino acids. For the CDR3, the DNA is TGTGCCAGTAGTATCCGGACAGGGGGGGCCTATAATTCACCCCTCCACTTT. Translating gives CASSIRTGGAYNSPLHF.

This clonotype has more than one count but fewer than ten. This sequence joins TRBV5-6 and TRBJ2-2; D is uncertain. Trimming took off 3 bases at V and 0 bases at J, with 12 bases between the two ends. CDR1 SGHDT and CDR2 YYEEEE come from the germline V gene. The CDR3 runs to 16 residues. CDR3 amino acids: CASSSRAGTNTGELFF. For the CDR3, the DNA is TGTGCCAGCAGCTCCCGGGCCGGAACGAACACCGGGGAGCTGTTTTTT.

This clonotype has a handful of counts. The V and J genes are TRBV19 and TRBJ2-7, with TRBD2 as a possible D gene (5 bases). The V gene lost 3 bases and the J gene lost 3 bases, with 15 bases spanning the gap. The CDR3 extends over 15 amino acids. Looked up from germline, CDR1 is LNHDA and CDR2 is SQIVND (reference sequence). The CDR3 DNA reads TGTGCCAGTAGTATGGAGGCTGCCGGAAACTACGAGCAGTACTTC. This gives the protein CASSMEAAGNYEQYF.

The chain has TRBV4-1 and TRBJ1-2, with D uncertain. This CDR3 is built from 14 residues. Between the trimmed V and J ends, which lost 1 base and 6 bases, there was a span of 12 bases. Germline V gene data show CDR1 as MGHRA and CDR2 as YSYEKL. The CDR3 coding sequence is TGCGCCAGCAGCCAAGGGAACAGCAGGCATGGCTACACCTTC. This gives the protein CASSQGNSRHGYTF.

The chain couples TRBV10-3 to TRBJ1-6, with 7 nucleotides matching TRBD1. The CDR3 has 14 residues. CDR1 ENHRY and CDR2 SYGVKD come from the germline V gene. V gave up 0 bases and J gave up 10 bases; unmatched junction bases: 3. CDR3 amino acids: CAISESGGRSPLHF. DNA for the CDR3: TGTGCCATCAGTGAGTCAGGGGGCCGCTCACCCCTCCACTTT.